This passage covers 7 T cell receptor beta chains from one sample sequenced in a study of cytomegalovirus exposure and HLA in healthy donors (dated by TCRdb to about 2017). Libraries came from the immunoSEQ multiplex PCR assay. TCRdb provides this immuneACCESS table in a form limited to in-frame rearrangements. Some clones are lacking; in checked studies, under half of them reflect an unresolved V gene, and why the rest are absent is not known. This sample holds 300,000 or so clones; around 90% were observed only once. The ten largest clones capture more than 0.95% of the sample. Sequencing was done on a sample of PBMCs. These receptors were collected from a man between 25 and 39 years old in good health and CMV-seronegative.

This clone was counted once. The genes are TRBV7-9 and TRBJ2-7, with 8 bases aligning to TRBD1. The length of the CDR3 is 14 residues. CDR1 SEHNR and CDR2 FQNEAQ come from the germline V gene (reference sequence). Trimming removed 2 bases from V and 3 bases from J; junction bases left unmatched: 3. The CDR3 DNA sequence: TGTGCCAGCAGCTTAACGGGACAGGTCTACGAGCAGTACTTC. Translating it yields CASSLTGQVYEQYF.

V gene TRBV5-4 combines with J gene TRBJ1-6; 8 bases align to TRBD1. The V and J ends lost 4 bases and 3 bases, in that order; junction bases with no gene match: 6. The CDR3 is 16 amino acids. The germline V gene encodes CDR1 SGHNT and CDR2 YYREEE (reference sequence). This CDR3 is CASSEGDRIYNSPLHF. CDR3 nucleotide sequence: TGTGCCAGCAGCGAGGGGGACAGGATCTATAATTCACCCCTCCACTTT.

This chain connects TRBV6-4 to TRBJ2-3; the match to TRBD2 covers 14 bases. V lost 10 bases, J lost 3 bases, and 3 bases stayed unmatched. Germline lookup yields CDR1 MRHNA and CDR2 SNTAGT. The CDR3 contains 14 residues. CDR3: CATRTSGGTDTQYF. CDR3 bases: TGTGCCACCCGGACTAGCGGGGGGACAGATACGCAGTATTTT.

This clone was detected once. V gene TRBV2 combines with J gene TRBJ2-7; possible D gene TRBD2, 6 bases. Trimming stripped 8 bases from V and 7 bases from J, with 18 bases between. The CDR3 totals 13 residues. CDR1 is SNHLY and CDR2 is FYNNEI in the germline V gene. CDR3 nucleotide sequence: TGTGCCAGCGTAAAGGAGACCGCGGGGGAGCAGTACTTC. It is translated as CASVKETAGEQYF. Based on the CDR3 plus reference TRBV2 and TRBJ2-7, the full variable domain is EPEVTQTPSHQVTQMGQEVILRCVPISNHLYFYWYRQILGQKVEFLVSFYNNEISEKSEIFDDQFSVERPDGSNFTLKIRSTKLEDSAMYFCASVKETAGEQYFGPGTRLTVT.

The V gene is TRBV15, the J gene TRBJ2-1; the D gene is possibly TRBD1 (6 bases). Germline V gene sequence: CDR1 LNHNV, CDR2 YYDKDF (reference sequence). The CDR3 spans 18 residues. Trimming took off 0 bases at V and 1 base at J, with 16 bases between the two ends. CDR3 loop: CATSRDTGPQVSYNEQFF. DNA of the CDR3: TGTGCCACCAGCAGAGACACAGGGCCACAGGTATCCTACAATGAGCAGTTCTTC.

The chain recombines TRBV27 with TRBJ2-7; D is possibly TRBD2 (6 bases). CDR3 length: 14 amino acids. Germline-derived CDR1 and CDR2 are MNHEY and SMNVEV (reference sequence). Trimming shortened V by 6 bases and J by 7 bases, and 19 bases separated the two germline ends. The CDR3 region is CASSWGERIGEQYF. The DNA for the CDR3 is TGTGCCAGCAGCTGGGGGGAGAGGATAGGTGAGCAGTACTTC.

This chain connects TRBV19 to TRBJ2-7; maybe TRBD2 (5 bases). The V and J ends lost 2 bases and 6 bases respectively, with 11 bases between them. There are 13 residues in the CDR3. Germline V gives CDR1 LNHDA, CDR2 SQIVND (reference sequence). The CDR3 protein is CASSIIGGGEQYF. In nucleotides, the CDR3 is TGTGCCAGTAGTATAATAGGAGGCGGCGAGCAGTACTTC.